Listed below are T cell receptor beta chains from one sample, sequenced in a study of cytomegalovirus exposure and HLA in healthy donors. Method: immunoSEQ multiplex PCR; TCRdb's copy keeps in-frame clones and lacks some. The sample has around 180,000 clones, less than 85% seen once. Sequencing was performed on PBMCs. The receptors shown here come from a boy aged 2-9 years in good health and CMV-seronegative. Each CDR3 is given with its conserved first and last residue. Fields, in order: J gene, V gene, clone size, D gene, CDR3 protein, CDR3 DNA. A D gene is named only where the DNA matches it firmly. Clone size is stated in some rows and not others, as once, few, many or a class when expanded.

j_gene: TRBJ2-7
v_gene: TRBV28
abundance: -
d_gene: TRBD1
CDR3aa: CASSLSAFGQGGGEQYF
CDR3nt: TGTGCCAGCAGTTTATCGGCTTTTGGACAGGGGGGGGGCGAGCAGTACTTC

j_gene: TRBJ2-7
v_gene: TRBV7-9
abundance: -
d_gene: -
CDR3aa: CASSQGGEQYF
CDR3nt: TGTGCCAGCAGCCAAGGGGGCGAGCAGTACTTC

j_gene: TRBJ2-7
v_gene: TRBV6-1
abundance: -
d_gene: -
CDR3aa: CASSELPVEQYF
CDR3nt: TGTGCCAGCAGTGAACTTCCGGTCGAGCAGTACTTC

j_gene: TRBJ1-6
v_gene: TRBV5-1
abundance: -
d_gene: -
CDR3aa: CASSLMEGNNSPLHF
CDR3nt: TGCGCCAGCAGCTTGATGGAGGGGAATAATTCACCCCTCCACTTT

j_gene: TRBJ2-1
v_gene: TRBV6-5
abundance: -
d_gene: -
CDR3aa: CASSPSGLNEQFF
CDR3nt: TGTGCCAGCAGTCCCTCGGGACTCAATGAGCAGTTCTTC

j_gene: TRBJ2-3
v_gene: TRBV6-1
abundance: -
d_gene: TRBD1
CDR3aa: CASGRDSKTDTQYF
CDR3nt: TGTGCCAGCGGCCGGGACAGTAAAACAGATACGCAGTATTTT

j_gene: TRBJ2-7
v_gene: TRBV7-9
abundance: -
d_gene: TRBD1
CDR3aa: CASSSGLGTGAFEQYF
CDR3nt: TGTGCCAGCAGCTCCGGATTAGGGACAGGGGCCTTCGAGCAGTACTTC

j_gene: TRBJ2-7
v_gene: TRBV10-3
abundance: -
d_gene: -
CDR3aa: CAISDSSYEQYF
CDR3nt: TGTGCCATCAGTGACAGCTCCTACGAGCAGTACTTC

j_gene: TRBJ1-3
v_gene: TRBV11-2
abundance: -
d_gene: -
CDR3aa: CASSLTRGSGNTIYF
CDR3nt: TGTGCCAGCAGCTTAACCAGGGGCTCTGGAAACACCATATATTTT

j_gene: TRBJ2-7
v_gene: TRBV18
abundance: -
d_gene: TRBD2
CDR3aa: CASSTGPRDGTSGLYEQYF
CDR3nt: TGTGCCAGCTCAACGGGACCGAGAGATGGGACTAGCGGGTTATACGAGCAGTACTTC

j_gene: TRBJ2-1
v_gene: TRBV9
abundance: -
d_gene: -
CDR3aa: CASSVGLASINQQFF
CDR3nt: TGTGCCAGCAGCGTAGGCCTAGCGTCAATCAATCAGCAGTTCTTC

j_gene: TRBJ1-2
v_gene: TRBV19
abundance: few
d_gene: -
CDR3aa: CASSIRTVYNYGYTF
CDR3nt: TGTGCCAGTAGTATACGAACAGTTTATAACTATGGCTACACCTTC

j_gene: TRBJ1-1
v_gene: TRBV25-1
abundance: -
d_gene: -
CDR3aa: CASSGGSGGEAFF
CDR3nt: TGTGCCAGCAGTGGAGGTTCTGGCGGGGAAGCTTTCTTT

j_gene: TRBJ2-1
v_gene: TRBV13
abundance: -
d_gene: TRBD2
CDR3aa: CASSLELAGVAEQFF
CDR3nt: TGTGCCAGCAGCTTAGAACTAGCGGGAGTTGCTGAGCAGTTCTTC

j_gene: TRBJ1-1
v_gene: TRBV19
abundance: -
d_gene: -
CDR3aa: CASSPQGEGTEAFF
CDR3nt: TGTGCCAGTAGTCCACAGGGAGAGGGCACTGAAGCTTTCTTT

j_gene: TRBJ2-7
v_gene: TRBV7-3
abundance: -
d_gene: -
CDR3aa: CASSSKRTGTYEQYF
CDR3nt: TGTGCCAGCAGCTCCAAAAGGACTGGGACCTACGAGCAGTACTTC

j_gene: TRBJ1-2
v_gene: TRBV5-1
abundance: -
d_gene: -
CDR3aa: CASTLDGNYGYTF
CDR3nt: TGCGCCAGCACCCTAGACGGGAACTATGGCTACACCTTC

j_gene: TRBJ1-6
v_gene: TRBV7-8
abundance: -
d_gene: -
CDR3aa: CASSLALSPLHF
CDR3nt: TGTGCCAGCAGCTTAGCGCTATCACCCCTCCACTTT

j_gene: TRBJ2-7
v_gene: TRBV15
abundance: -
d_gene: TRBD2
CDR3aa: CATSRRGWGVYEQYF
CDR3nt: TGTGCCACCAGCCGGCGGGGGTGGGGAGTCTACGAGCAGTACTTC

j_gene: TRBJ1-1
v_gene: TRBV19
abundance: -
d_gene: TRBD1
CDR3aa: CASSITGGNTEAFF
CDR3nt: TGTGCCAGTAGTATCACAGGGGGGAACACTGAAGCTTTCTTT

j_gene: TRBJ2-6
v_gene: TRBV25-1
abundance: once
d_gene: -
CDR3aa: CASSAGVRSGANVLTF
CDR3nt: TGTGCCAGCAGTGCGGGGGTGCGCTCCGGGGCCAACGTCCTGACTTTC

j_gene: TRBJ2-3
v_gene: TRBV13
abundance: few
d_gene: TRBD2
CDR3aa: CASSPSRIAGGPGDTQYF
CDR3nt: TGTGCCAGCAGCCCATCTCGGATAGCGGGAGGGCCGGGAGATACGCAGTATTTT

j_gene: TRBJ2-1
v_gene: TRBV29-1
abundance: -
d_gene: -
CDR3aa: CSVWGGKNPHYNEQFF
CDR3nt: TGCAGCGTGTGGGGCGGGAAAAATCCCCACTACAATGAGCAGTTCTTC

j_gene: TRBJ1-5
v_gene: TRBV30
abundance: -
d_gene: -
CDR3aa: CAWTDQGGQPQHF
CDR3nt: TGTGCCTGGACCGATCAGGGAGGTCAGCCCCAGCATTTT

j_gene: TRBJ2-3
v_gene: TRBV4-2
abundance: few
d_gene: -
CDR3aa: CASRLGLFTDTQYF
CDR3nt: TGTGCCAGCAGGCTAGGACTTTTCACAGATACGCAGTATTTT

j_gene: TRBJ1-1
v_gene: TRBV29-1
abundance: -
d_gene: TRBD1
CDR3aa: CSVSGQGRTNTEAFF
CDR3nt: TGCAGCGTATCGGGACAGGGGAGGACGAACACTGAAGCTTTCTTT

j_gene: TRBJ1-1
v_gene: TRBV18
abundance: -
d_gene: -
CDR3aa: CASSPPLELTEAFF
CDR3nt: TGTGCCAGCTCACCACCGCTCGAACTGACTGAAGCTTTCTTT

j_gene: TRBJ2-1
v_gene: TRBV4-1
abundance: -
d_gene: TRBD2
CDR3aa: CASSQEFLAGQEQFF
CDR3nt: TGCGCCAGCAGCCAAGAATTTCTAGCGGGGCAAGAGCAGTTCTTC

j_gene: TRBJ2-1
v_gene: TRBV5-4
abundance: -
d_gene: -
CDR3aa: CASSLDGYNEQFF
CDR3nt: TGTGCCAGCAGCTTGGACGGCTACAATGAGCAGTTCTTC

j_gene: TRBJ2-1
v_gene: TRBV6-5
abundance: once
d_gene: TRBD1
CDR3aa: CASSYSTGQGGNEQFF
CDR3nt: TGTGCCAGCAGTTACTCGACGGGACAGGGGGGGAATGAGCAGTTCTTC

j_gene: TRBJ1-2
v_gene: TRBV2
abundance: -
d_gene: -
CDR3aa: CASRVLAAGGYGYTF
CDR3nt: TGTGCCAGCCGAGTGTTGGCAGCTGGAGGCTATGGCTACACCTTC

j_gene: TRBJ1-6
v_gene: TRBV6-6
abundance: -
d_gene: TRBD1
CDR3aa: CASSKDRVDSPLHF
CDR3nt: TGTGCCAGCAGCAAAGACAGGGTAGATTCACCCCTCCACTTT

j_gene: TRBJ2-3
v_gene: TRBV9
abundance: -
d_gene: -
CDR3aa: CASSDQPTSGSTDTQYF
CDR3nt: TGTGCCAGCAGCGACCAACCTACTTCCGGGAGCACAGATACGCAGTATTTT

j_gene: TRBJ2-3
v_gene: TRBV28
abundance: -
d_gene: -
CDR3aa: CASRTLRGRAGTDTQYF
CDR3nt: TGTGCCAGCAGGACTCTGAGGGGGAGGGCCGGCACAGATACGCAGTATTTT

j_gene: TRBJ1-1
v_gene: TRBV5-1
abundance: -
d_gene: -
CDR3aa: CASSLEQGEAFF
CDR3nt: TGCGCCAGCAGCTTGGAACAGGGAGAAGCTTTCTTT

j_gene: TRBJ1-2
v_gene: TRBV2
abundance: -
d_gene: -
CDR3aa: CASNGMDTYGYTF
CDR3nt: TGTGCCAGCAATGGAATGGACACCTATGGCTACACCTTC

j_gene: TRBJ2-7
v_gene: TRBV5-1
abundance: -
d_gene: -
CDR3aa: CASSPYGTPGEQYF
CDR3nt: TGCGCCAGCAGCCCGTACGGGACACCGGGCGAGCAGTACTTC

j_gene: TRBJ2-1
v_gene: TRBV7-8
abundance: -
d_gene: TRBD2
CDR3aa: CASSSSGGRSYNEQFF
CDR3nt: TGTGCCAGCAGCTCCAGCGGGGGGCGATCCTACAATGAGCAGTTCTTC

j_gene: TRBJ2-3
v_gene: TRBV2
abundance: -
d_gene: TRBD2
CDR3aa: CASNSGTSTDTQYF
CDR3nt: TGTGCCAGCAATAGCGGGACCTCCACAGATACGCAGTATTTT

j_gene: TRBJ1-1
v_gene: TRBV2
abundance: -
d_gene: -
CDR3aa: CASSVYRAVNTEAFF
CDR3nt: TGTGCCAGCAGTGTTTACAGGGCCGTGAACACTGAAGCTTTCTTT

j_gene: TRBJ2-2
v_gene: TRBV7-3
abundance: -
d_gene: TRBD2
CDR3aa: CASRGVAGAGELFF
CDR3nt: TGTGCCAGCAGGGGGGTAGCGGGAGCCGGGGAGCTGTTTTTT

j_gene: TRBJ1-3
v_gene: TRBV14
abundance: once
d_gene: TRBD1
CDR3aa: CASSPEGQGFSGNTIYF
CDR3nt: TGTGCCAGCAGCCCAGAGGGACAGGGGTTCTCTGGAAACACCATATATTTT

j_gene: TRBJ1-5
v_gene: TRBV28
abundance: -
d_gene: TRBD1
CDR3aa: CASSIPRDRGNQPQHF
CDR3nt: TGTGCCAGCAGTATCCCCCGGGACAGGGGAAATCAGCCCCAGCATTTT